The T cell receptor beta chain under discussion was sequenced for a study of T-cell reconstitution after alpha-beta-depleted transplantation in children. Study results and limitations: Reports say that about two months after transplant, the alpha-beta T cells came out of several hundred graft clones that had expanded. After one year, T-cell counts and TCRbeta diversity mostly came from new T cells. Recipient T cells and thymic progenitors that survived were the source of the high TCRbeta diversity seen at day 60 in some patients.

Comment on this clonotype: The antigen is not known.

CDR1 and CDR2 (germline): SEHNR, FQNEAQ (reference sequence). This CDR3 contains 14 residues. V was clipped by 1 base and J by 3 bases, with 4 bases between them. Preparation of the TCRbeta library involved a method that used unique molecular identifiers. TCRdb itself ran the PCR reads through MiXCR, one entry per CDR3 protein. The data contain hundreds of thousands of distinct CDR3 sequences, roughly 13% of them singletons. The material sequenced was PBMCs, mostly from graft donor cells, taken 360 days after TCRalphabeta/CD19-depleted stem cell transplant. The chain recombines TRBV7-9 with TRBJ1-6; no reliable D call. The source is a male patient between 5 and 17 years old who had a stem cell transplant for acute myeloid leukemia, so the T cells may come from the graft donor. The CDR3 DNA sequence: TGTGCCAGCAGCTTAGATAGCTATAATTCACCCCTCCACTTT. It is translated as CASSLDSYNSPLHF.